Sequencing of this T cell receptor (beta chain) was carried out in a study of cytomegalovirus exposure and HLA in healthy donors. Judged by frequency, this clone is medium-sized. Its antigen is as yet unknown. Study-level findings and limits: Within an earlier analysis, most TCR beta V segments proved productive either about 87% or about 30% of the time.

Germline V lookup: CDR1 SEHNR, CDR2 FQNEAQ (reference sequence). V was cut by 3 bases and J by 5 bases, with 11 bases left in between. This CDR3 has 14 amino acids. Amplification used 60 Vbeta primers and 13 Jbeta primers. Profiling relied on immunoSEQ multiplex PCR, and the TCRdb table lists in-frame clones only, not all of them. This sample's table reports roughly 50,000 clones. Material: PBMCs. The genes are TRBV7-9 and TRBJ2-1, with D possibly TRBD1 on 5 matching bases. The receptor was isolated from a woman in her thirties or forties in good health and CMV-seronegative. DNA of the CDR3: TGTGCCAGCAGCTTTGGAACAGGCGACAATGAGCAGTTCTTC. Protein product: CASSFGTGDNEQFF.